These T cell receptor beta chains were read from a single sample in a study of T cells in Graves' hyperthyroidism and ophthalmopathy. TCRdb passed the multiplex PCR reads through MiXCR, listing each CDR3 protein once. The data hold 350,000 or so distinct CDR3 sequences, with 15% to 20% observed a single time. Material: blood. The source of these receptors is a woman aged 40 to 50 with Graves' ophthalmopathy. The CDR3 runs from the conserved cysteine through the conserved F or W. The order of the fields is V gene, clone size, J gene, D gene, CDR3 protein, CDR3 DNA. The D gene is left open where the match is weak. Where a row states a size, it is once, few, many or the class of an expanded clone; other rows omit it.

V gene: TRBV19; clone size: many; J gene: TRBJ1-5; D gene: TRBD1; CDR3 protein: CASTVGGTGGTQPQHF; CDR3 DNA: TGTGCCAGTACCGTGGGCGGGACAGGGGGTACTCAGCCCCAGCATTTT
V gene: TRBV28; clone size: few; J gene: TRBJ1-6; D gene: TRBD1; CDR3 protein: CASSTFSGTGYSPLHF; CDR3 DNA: TGTGCCAGCAGTACCTTTTCCGGGACAGGGTATTCACCCCTCCACTTT
V gene: TRBV29-1; clone size: many; J gene: TRBJ1-5; D gene: TRBD1; CDR3 protein: CSVGTGTEQPQHF; CDR3 DNA: TGCAGCGTCGGGACAGGGACTGAGCAGCCCCAGCATTTT
V gene: TRBV30; clone size: many; J gene: TRBJ1-1; D gene: -; CDR3 protein: CAWSRGQSEAFF; CDR3 DNA: TGTGCCTGGAGTCGGGGCCAAAGTGAAGCTTTCTTT
V gene: TRBV28; clone size: many; J gene: TRBJ2-2; D gene: -; CDR3 protein: CASSGAGPNTGELFF; CDR3 DNA: TGTGCCAGCAGTGGAGCGGGCCCGAACACCGGGGAGCTGTTTTTT
V gene: TRBV5-1; clone size: many; J gene: TRBJ2-5; D gene: TRBD1; CDR3 protein: CASSLGTGEETQYF; CDR3 DNA: TGCGCCAGCAGCCTCGGGACAGGAGAAGAGACCCAGTACTTC
V gene: TRBV6-2/TRBV6-3; clone size: many; J gene: TRBJ2-6; D gene: -; CDR3 protein: CAILGEGGANVLTF; CDR3 DNA: TGTGCCATCCTAGGGGAAGGTGGGGCCAACGTCCTGACTTTC
V gene: TRBV27; clone size: many; J gene: TRBJ2-7; D gene: -; CDR3 protein: CASSWTGTYEQYF; CDR3 DNA: TGTGCCAGCAGTTGGACCGGGACCTACGAGCAGTACTTC
V gene: TRBV6-1; clone size: many; J gene: TRBJ2-6; D gene: -; CDR3 protein: CASSARNLGGANVLTF; CDR3 DNA: TGTGCCAGCAGTGCCAGAAACCTTGGTGGGGCCAACGTCCTGACTTTC
V gene: TRBV5-6; clone size: many; J gene: TRBJ1-1; D gene: TRBD1; CDR3 protein: CASSLWTGLNTEAFF; CDR3 DNA: TGTGCCAGCAGCTTGTGGACAGGGTTGAACACTGAAGCTTTCTTT
V gene: TRBV2; clone size: many; J gene: TRBJ1-2; D gene: -; CDR3 protein: CASSEPGHGYTF; CDR3 DNA: TGTGCCAGCAGTGAACCCGGGCATGGCTACACCTTC
V gene: TRBV7-2; clone size: -; J gene: TRBJ2-2; D gene: TRBD1; CDR3 protein: CASSQGVSNTGELFF; CDR3 DNA: TGTGCCAGCAGCCAGGGGGTTTCGAACACCGGGGAGCTGTTTTTT
V gene: TRBV6-2/TRBV6-3; clone size: -; J gene: TRBJ2-2; D gene: TRBD2; CDR3 protein: CASSSESRALLAANTGELFF; CDR3 DNA: TGTGCCAGCAGTTCCGAGTCCCGAGCTCTACTAGCGGCGAACACCGGGGAGCTGTTTTTT
V gene: TRBV11-2; clone size: many; J gene: TRBJ2-2; D gene: -; CDR3 protein: CASSLDHSVTGELFF; CDR3 DNA: TGTGCCAGCAGCTTAGATCATTCGGTCACCGGGGAGCTGTTTTTT
V gene: TRBV5-6; clone size: many; J gene: TRBJ1-1; D gene: -; CDR3 protein: CASSPTGTTEAFF; CDR3 DNA: TGTGCCAGCAGCCCCACAGGGACCACTGAAGCTTTCTTT
V gene: TRBV27; clone size: many; J gene: TRBJ2-7; D gene: -; CDR3 protein: CASSSGDSYEQYF; CDR3 DNA: TGTGCCAGTAGCTCGGGGGACTCCTACGAGCAGTACTTC
V gene: TRBV27; clone size: many; J gene: TRBJ2-1; D gene: -; CDR3 protein: CASRPLVRGYNEQFF; CDR3 DNA: TGTGCCAGCAGACCCCTAGTCAGGGGTTACAATGAGCAGTTCTTC
V gene: TRBV9; clone size: many; J gene: TRBJ2-3; D gene: -; CDR3 protein: CASSVRPGGRRGVTDTQYF; CDR3 DNA: TGTGCCAGCAGCGTAAGGCCTGGGGGGAGAAGGGGGGTCACAGATACGCAGTATTTT
V gene: TRBV2; clone size: -; J gene: TRBJ1-1; D gene: -; CDR3 protein: CASSENGGLITGEAFF; CDR3 DNA: TGTGCCAGCAGTGAAAACGGGGGCTTAATCACCGGGGAAGCTTTCTTT
V gene: TRBV7-2; clone size: many; J gene: TRBJ1-2; D gene: TRBD1; CDR3 protein: CASSHPGQGNYGYTF; CDR3 DNA: TGTGCCAGCAGCCACCCGGGACAGGGTAACTATGGCTACACCTTC
V gene: TRBV7-8; clone size: many; J gene: TRBJ2-7; D gene: -; CDR3 protein: CASSLDRVGYEQYF; CDR3 DNA: TGTGCCAGCAGCTTAGACAGGGTCGGCTACGAGCAGTACTTC
V gene: TRBV10-3; clone size: many; J gene: TRBJ2-7; D gene: TRBD2; CDR3 protein: CATPGGRHEQYF; CDR3 DNA: TGTGCCACTCCGGGGGGAAGGCACGAGCAGTACTTC
V gene: TRBV11-2; clone size: -; J gene: TRBJ2-2; D gene: TRBD1; CDR3 protein: CASSPRTGHNTGELFF; CDR3 DNA: TGTGCCAGCAGCCCTCGGACAGGACACAACACCGGGGAGCTGTTTTTT
V gene: TRBV12-3/TRBV12-4; clone size: many; J gene: TRBJ1-2; D gene: -; CDR3 protein: CASSLNPWAGNYGYTF; CDR3 DNA: TGTGCCAGCAGTTTAAACCCCTGGGCAGGGAACTATGGCTACACCTTC
V gene: TRBV6-1; clone size: many; J gene: TRBJ1-5; D gene: -; CDR3 protein: CASSEALGTNQPQHF; CDR3 DNA: TGTGCCAGCAGTGAAGCGCTCGGCACTAATCAGCCCCAGCATTTT